This T cell receptor beta chain was observed in a study of PD-1 blockade in classical Hodgkin lymphoma. Turning to the study itself: Intravenous nivolumab at 3 mg/kg was given to patients every 2 weeks. Study-wide results and limits: According to reports, newly diagnosed patients had lower baseline TCR diversity than healthy donors, and relapsed/refractory patients had lower baseline TCR diversity still. Before treatment, complete responders showed about the same diversity as newly diagnosed patients.

Sequencing used immunoSEQ multiplex PCR; TCRdb keeps in-frame clones, though not all of them. The table has 35,000 to 50,000 clones, 66% seen once; the top ten hold 3.1%. Comment on this clone: Its antigen is not identified.

Time point: cycle 4 day 1 (C4D1), after around six weeks of nivolumab. Each of the patients experienced relapse following autologous stem cell transplantation, and their brentuximab vedotin exposure differed. The source material was peripheral blood mononuclear cells (PBMCs), sampled before the fourth cycle of nivolumab. The sequence derives from a human donor with classical Hodgkin lymphoma.

As DNA, the CDR3 is TGCGCCAGCAGCTTGGAAGGGGGAGGCACAGATACGCAGTATTTT. Encoded protein: CASSLEGGGTDTQYF. This chain connects TRBV5-1 to TRBJ2-3; D may be TRBD1 (6 bases). Per the germline V gene, CDR1 is SGHRS and CDR2 is YFSETQ. V dropped 0 bases and J dropped 1 base, with 9 bases sitting between them. The CDR3 is made up of 15 amino acids.